The 5 T cell receptor beta chains reported below all come from one sample, sequenced in a study of OX40 agonist ivuxolimab in advanced cancers. Repertoires were generated with immunoSEQ multiplex PCR, while TCRdb's copy carries only in-frame clones and drops some. The sample includes about 78,000 clones, 92% seen only once; the top ten take 2.8%. The sample here was CD4+ or CD8+ T cells sorted from blood, taken in a trial of the OX40 agonist ivuxolimab. The receptors were sampled from an adult with an advanced solid tumor such as melanoma, head and neck, liver or kidney cancer.

The rearrangement uses TRBV18 and TRBJ2-5; a weak D match, TRBD2 (6 bases). CDR1 and CDR2 from the germline V gene are KGHSH and LQKENI. The germline V and J ends were trimmed by 3 bases and 5 bases, with 10 bases remaining between them. CDR3 length: 13 amino acids. The chain's CDR3 is CASSPGGRETQYF. The CDR3, as DNA: TGTGCCAGCTCACCCGGGGGTCGGGAGACCCAGTACTTC.

This clone has just one count. V is TRBV27 and J is TRBJ2-6; the D gene is possibly TRBD2 (5 bases). The V end was cut by 7 bases, the J end by 2 bases, with 15 bases between. CDR3 size: 16 residues. Germline CDR1 is MNHEY and CDR2 is SMNVEV (reference sequence). The CDR3 region is CASTFLRGAGANVLTF. CDR3 in DNA: TGTGCCAGCACCTTTTTACGGGGAGCTGGGGCCAACGTCCTGACTTTC.

The V and J genes are TRBV19 and TRBJ1-5, with TRBD1 as a possible D gene (5 bases). V lost 4 bases to trimming and J lost 0 bases, with 13 bases between them. The length of the CDR3 is 16 residues. Germline V CDR1 and CDR2: LNHDA, SQIVND (reference sequence). For the CDR3, the DNA is TGTGCCAGTAGTACTTTTTGGAGGGGTAGCAATCAGCCCCAGCATTTT. Translation: CASSTFWRGSNQPQHF.

This clone was seen just once. V gene TRBV19 combines with J gene TRBJ2-5; TRBD2 might be the D (6 bases). The germline V gene encodes CDR1 LNHDA and CDR2 SQIVND (reference sequence). Between the trimmed V and J ends, which lost 8 bases and 4 bases, there was a span of 14 bases. The CDR3 has 13 residues. The CDR3 DNA is TGTGCCAGTCGCGGGGTGGGGAGAGAGACCCAGTACTTC. The encoded protein is CASRGVGRETQYF.

There are a few counts of this clone. The rearrangement joins TRBV5-4 to TRBJ2-2; 13 bases map to TRBD2. This CDR3 is 17 amino acids long. Germline V lookup: CDR1 SGHNT, CDR2 YYREEE (reference sequence). J gave up 0 bases and V 5 bases, and 4 bases lay outside the gene matches. For the CDR3, the DNA is TGTGCCAGCAGTCCCGGACTAGCGGGGGCGAACACCGGGGAGCTGTTTTTT. It encodes CASSPGLAGANTGELFF. Full variable domain (remainder filled in from reference TRBV5-4 and TRBJ2-2): ETGVTQSPTHLIKTRGQQVTLRCSSQSGHNTVSWYQQALGQGPQFIFQYYREEENGRGNFPPRFSGLQFPNYSSELNVNALELDDSALYLCASSPGLAGANTGELFFGEGSRLTVL.